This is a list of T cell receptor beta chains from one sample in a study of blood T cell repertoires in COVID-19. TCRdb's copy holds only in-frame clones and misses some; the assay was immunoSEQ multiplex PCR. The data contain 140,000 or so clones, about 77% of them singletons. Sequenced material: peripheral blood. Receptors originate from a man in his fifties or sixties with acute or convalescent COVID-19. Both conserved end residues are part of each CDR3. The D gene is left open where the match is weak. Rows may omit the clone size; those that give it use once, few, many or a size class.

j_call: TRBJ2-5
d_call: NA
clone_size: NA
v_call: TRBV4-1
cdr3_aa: CASSQDVNRGVSQGETQYF
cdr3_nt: TGCGCCAGCAGCCAAGATGTTAATAGGGGCGTCAGTCAGGGAGAGACCCAGTACTTC

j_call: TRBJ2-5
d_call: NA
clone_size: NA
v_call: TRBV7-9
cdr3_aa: CASSFPLARETQYF
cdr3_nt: TGTGCCAGCAGCTTCCCTCTGGCGCGGGAGACCCAGTACTTC

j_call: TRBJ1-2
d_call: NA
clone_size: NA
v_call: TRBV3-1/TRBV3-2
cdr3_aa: CASSQPGVYYGYTF
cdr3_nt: TGTGCCAGCAGCCAACCGGGGGTTTACTATGGCTACACCTTC

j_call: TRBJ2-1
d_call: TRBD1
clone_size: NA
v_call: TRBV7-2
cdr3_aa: CASSLMTGGSGEQFF
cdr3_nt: TGTGCCAGCAGCTTAATGACAGGGGGCTCCGGTGAGCAGTTCTTC

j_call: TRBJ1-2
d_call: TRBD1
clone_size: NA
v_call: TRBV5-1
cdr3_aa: CASSSGQGAGGYTF
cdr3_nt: TGCGCCAGCAGCTCTGGACAGGGGGCTGGTGGCTACACCTTC

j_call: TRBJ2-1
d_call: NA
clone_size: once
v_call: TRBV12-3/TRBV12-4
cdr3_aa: CASSSPQGQFF
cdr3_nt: TGTGCCAGCAGTTCCCCTCAGGGGCAGTTCTTC

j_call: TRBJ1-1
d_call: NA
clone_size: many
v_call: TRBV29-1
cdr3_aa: CSVEEGNTEAFF
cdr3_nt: TGCAGCGTTGAGGAGGGGAACACTGAAGCTTTCTTT

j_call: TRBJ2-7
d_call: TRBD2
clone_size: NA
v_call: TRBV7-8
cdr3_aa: CASSSGLGGEQYF
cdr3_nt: TGTGCCAGCAGTTCTGGACTAGGTGGCGAGCAGTACTTC

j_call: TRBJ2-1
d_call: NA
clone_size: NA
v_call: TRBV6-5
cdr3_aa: CASMMAGSSYNEQFF
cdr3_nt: TGTGCCAGCATGATGGCGGGGAGCTCCTACAATGAGCAGTTCTTC

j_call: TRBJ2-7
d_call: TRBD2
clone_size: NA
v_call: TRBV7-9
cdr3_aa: CASSYQGASGRYEQYF
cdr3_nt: TGTGCCAGCAGTTATCAAGGGGCTAGCGGGAGGTACGAGCAGTACTTC

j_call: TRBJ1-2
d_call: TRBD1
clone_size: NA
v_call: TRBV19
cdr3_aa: CASSISKTGPKSYTF
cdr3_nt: TGTGCCAGTAGTATATCCAAGACAGGGCCGAAGAGCTACACCTTC

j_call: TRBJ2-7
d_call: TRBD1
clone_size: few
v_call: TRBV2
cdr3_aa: CASNAGQGPYEQYF
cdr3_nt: TGTGCCAGCAACGCCGGACAGGGGCCCTACGAGCAGTACTTC

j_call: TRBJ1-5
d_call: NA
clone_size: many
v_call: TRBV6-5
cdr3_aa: CASSSLPLSQPQHF
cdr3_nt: TGTGCCAGCAGTTCCCTCCCTCTGAGTCAGCCCCAGCATTTT

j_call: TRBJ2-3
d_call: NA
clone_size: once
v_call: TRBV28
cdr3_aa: CASSLPGLTYTDTQYF
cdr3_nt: TGTGCCAGCAGTTTACCTGGACTAACATACACAGATACGCAGTATTTT

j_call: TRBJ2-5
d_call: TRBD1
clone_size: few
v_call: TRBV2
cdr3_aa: CASSEDRGQETQYF
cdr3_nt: TGTGCCAGCAGTGAGGACAGGGGGCAAGAGACCCAGTACTTC

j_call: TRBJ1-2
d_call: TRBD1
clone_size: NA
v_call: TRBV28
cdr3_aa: CASSLGGQGGRYTF
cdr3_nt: TGTGCCAGCAGTTTAGGTGGACAGGGTGGACGCTACACCTTC

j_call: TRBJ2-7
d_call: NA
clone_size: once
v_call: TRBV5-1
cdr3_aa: CASSLDVLYEQYF
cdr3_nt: TGCGCCAGCAGCTTGGATGTTCTCTACGAGCAGTACTTC

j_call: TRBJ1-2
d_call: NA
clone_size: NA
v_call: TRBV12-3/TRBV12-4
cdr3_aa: CASSFSGEYGYTF
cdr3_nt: TGTGCCAGCAGTTTCTCGGGGGAATATGGCTACACCTTC

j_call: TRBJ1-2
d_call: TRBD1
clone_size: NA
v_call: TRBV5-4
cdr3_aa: CASSFNRGDYYGYTF
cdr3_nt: TGTGCCAGCAGCTTCAACAGGGGGGACTACTATGGCTACACCTTC

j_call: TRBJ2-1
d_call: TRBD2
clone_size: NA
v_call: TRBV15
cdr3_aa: CATSRDLSGRANEQFF
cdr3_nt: TGTGCCACCAGCAGAGATCTGAGCGGGAGGGCAAATGAGCAGTTCTTC

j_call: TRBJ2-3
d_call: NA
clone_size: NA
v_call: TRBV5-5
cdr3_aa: CASSLLSSTDTQYF
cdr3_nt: TGTGCCAGCAGCTTGTTATCGAGCACAGATACGCAGTATTTT

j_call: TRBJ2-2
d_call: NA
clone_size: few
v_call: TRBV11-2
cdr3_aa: CASSQDSPNTGELFF
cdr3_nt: TGTGCCAGCAGCCAGGACAGCCCAAACACCGGGGAGCTGTTTTTT

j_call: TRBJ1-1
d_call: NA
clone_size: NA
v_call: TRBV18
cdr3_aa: CASSPQGETEAFF
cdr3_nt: TGTGCCAGCTCACCACAGGGGGAGACTGAAGCTTTCTTT

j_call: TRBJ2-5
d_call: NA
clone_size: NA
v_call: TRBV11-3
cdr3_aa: CASSRTPLETQYF
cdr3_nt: TGTGCCAGCAGTAGGACTCCCCTGGAGACCCAGTACTTC

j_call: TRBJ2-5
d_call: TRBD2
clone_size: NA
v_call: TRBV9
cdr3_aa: CASSVGGAGGPETQYF
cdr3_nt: TGTGCCAGCAGCGTAGGTGGGGCGGGAGGGCCCGAGACCCAGTACTTC

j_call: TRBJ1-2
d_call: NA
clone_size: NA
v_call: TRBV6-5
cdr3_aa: CAASSGGGGGYTF
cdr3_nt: TGTGCCGCATCCTCCGGGGGCGGGGGAGGCTACACCTTC

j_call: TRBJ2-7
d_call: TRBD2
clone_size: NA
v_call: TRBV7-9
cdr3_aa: CASRGLIGLADSPYEQYF
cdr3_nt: TGTGCCAGTCGAGGACTGATTGGACTAGCCGATAGCCCCTACGAGCAGTACTTC

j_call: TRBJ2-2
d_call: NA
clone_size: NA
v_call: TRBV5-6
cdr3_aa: CASSRQGGTGELFF
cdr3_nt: TGTGCCAGCAGCCGACAGGGAGGAACCGGGGAGCTGTTTTTT

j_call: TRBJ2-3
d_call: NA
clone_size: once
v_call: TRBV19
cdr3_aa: CASTRRGALGTDTQYF
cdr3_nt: TGTGCCAGTACCCGCCGGGGGGCGCTTGGCACAGATACGCAGTATTTT

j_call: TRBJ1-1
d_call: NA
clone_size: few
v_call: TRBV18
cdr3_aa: CASSPTSNTEAFF
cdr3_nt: TGTGCCAGCTCACCAACATCAAACACTGAAGCTTTCTTT

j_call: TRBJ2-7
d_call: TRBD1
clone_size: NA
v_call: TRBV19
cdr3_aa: CASSLGTGAYEQYF
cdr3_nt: TGTGCCAGTAGTCTTGGGACAGGGGCCTACGAGCAGTACTTC

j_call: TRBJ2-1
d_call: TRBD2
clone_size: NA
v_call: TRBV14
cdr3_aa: CASSQGSGGRNEQFF
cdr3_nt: TGTGCCAGCAGCCAGGGCAGCGGGGGACGCAATGAGCAGTTCTTC

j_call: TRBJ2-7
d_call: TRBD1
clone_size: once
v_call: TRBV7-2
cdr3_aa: CASSLLGDRAHYEQYF
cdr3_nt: TGTGCCAGCAGCTTATTGGGTGACAGGGCTCACTACGAGCAGTACTTC

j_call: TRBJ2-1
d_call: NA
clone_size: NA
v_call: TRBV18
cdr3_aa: CASSPGTGRASYNEQFF
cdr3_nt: TGTGCCAGCTCACCCGGGACTGGGCGGGCCTCCTACAATGAGCAGTTCTTC

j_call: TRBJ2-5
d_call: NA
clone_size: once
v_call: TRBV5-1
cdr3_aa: CASSPGVNLPIETQYF
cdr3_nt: TGCGCCAGCAGCCCGGGGGTGAACTTACCGATCGAGACCCAGTACTTC

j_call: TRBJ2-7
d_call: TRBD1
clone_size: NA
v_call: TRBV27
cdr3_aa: CASSRETGSYEQYF
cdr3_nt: TGTGCCAGCAGTAGGGAGACAGGGTCCTACGAGCAGTACTTC

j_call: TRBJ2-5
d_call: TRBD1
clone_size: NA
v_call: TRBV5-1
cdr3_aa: CASSLALDRVETQYF
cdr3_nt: TGCGCCAGCAGCTTGGCCCTCGACAGGGTAGAGACCCAGTACTTC

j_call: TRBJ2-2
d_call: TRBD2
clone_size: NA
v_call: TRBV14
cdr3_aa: CASSPRTSGVDTGELFF
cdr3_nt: TGTGCCAGCAGCCCTCGGACTAGCGGAGTGGACACCGGGGAGCTGTTTTTT

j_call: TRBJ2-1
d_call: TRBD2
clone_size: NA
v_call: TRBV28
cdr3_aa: CASSSLTSGRYNEQFF
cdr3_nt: TGTGCCAGCAGTTCCCTCACTAGCGGGAGGTACAATGAGCAGTTCTTC

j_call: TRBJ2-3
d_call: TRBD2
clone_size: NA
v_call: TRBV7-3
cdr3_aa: CASSLSSGRAVNMYF
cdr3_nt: TGTGCCAGCAGCTTATCTAGCGGGAGGGCCGTAAATATGTATTTT

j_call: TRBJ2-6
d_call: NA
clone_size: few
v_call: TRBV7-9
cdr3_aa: CASSLSWEAGANVLTF
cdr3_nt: TGTGCCAGCAGCCTCAGTTGGGAGGCGGGGGCCAACGTCCTGACTTTC

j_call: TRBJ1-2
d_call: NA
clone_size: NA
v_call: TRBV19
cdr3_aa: CASRTADYGYTF
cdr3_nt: TGTGCGTCCCGGACAGCCGACTATGGCTACACCTTC

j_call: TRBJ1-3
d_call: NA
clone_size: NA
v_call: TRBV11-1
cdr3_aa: CASSSGLLSGNTIYF
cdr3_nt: TGTGCCAGCAGCAGTGGACTGCTCTCTGGAAACACCATATATTTT

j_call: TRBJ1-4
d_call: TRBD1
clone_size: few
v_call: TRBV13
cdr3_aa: CASSLTGTGREKLFF
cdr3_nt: TGTGCCAGCAGTCTCACCGGGACAGGGAGAGAAAAACTGTTTTTT

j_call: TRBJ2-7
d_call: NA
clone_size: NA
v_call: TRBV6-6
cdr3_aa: CASSETAYEQYF
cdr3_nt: TGTGCCAGCAGTGAGACAGCTTACGAGCAGTACTTC

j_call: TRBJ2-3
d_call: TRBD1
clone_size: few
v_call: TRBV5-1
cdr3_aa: CASSGRTGGTDTQYF
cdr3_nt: TGCGCCAGCAGCGGTCGGACAGGGGGCACAGATACGCAGTATTTT

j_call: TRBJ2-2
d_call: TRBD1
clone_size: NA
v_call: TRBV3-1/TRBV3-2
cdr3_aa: CASSLRKGAGTGELFF
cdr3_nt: TGTGCCAGCAGCCTAAGGAAGGGGGCTGGGACCGGGGAGCTGTTTTTT